This entry concerns a single TCR beta chain. What it recognizes is unknown. The sample belongs to a study of cytomegalovirus exposure and HLA in healthy donors. Turning to the study itself: Membership in the Caucasian-associated ancestry cluster was found for 81% of 300 to 500 genotyped donors.

V lost 4 bases to trimming and J lost 3 bases; unmatched junction nucleotides: 9. The CDR3 runs 16 residues. Germline V gene lookup returns CDR1 MNHEY and CDR2 SVGAGI. A multiplex PCR was run with 60 Vbeta primers and 13 Jbeta primers. Repertoires were generated with immunoSEQ multiplex PCR, while TCRdb's copy carries only in-frame clones and drops some. The sample yields under 200,000 clones, 79% seen once. Study observations and caveats: With later analysis, a missense DCLRE1C variant became linked to TCR beta V- and J-gene trimming. Later analysis placed DRB1 highest and HLA-C lowest in TCR association rates, which differed by HLA locus.

The chain joins TRBV6-5 to TRBJ2-3; 8 bases align to TRBD2. The specimen was PBMCs. The clonotype comes from a male donor in good health and CMV-seropositive. CDR3 sequence: CASSSVGGGRTDTQYF. The CDR3 DNA follows: TGTGCCAGCAGTTCGGTCGGCGGGGGGCGGACAGATACGCAGTATTTT.